This entry lists 29 T cell receptor beta chains sequenced from one sample in a study of cytomegalovirus exposure and HLA in healthy donors. The PCR used 60 Vbeta and 13 Jbeta primers. Here immunoSEQ multiplex PCR was the method, and the copy in TCRdb shows in-frame clones only, minus some. In the table there are over 150,000 clones, over 80% of which are singletons. Material: PBMCs. The receptors stem from a male donor in good health and CMV-seronegative.

The chain carries TRBV5-1 and TRBJ2-5, with TRBD2 matching over 8 bases. Matching the DNA end better, TRBJ2-7 makes the J call doubtful. CDR3 length: 15 amino acids. The germline gives CDR1 SGHRS, CDR2 YFSETQ. Here the CDR3 DNA reads TGCGCCAGCAGCGGAGTAAGCGGGGGAGGGGACGAGCAGTACTTC. It specifies CASSGVSGGGDEQYF.

The chain is built from TRBV4-3 and TRBJ2-3, with TRBD2 matching 11 bases. This CDR3 contains 17 residues. The J segment lost 3 bases and the V segment lost 4 bases, leaving 9 bases of the junction unmatched. Germline CDR1 and CDR2: LGHNA and YSLEER. The CDR3 sequence is CASSRIIAGGLTDTQYF. The DNA of the CDR3 is TGCGCCAGCAGCCGAATCATAGCGGGGGGGTTGACAGATACGCAGTATTTT.

The chain links TRBV6-5 to TRBJ1-2, with D maybe TRBD1 (5 bases). Deletions cut 5 bases from V and 7 bases from J, with 14 bases between. CDR1 is MNHEY, CDR2 SVGAGI, per germline. The length of the CDR3 is 13 residues. The CDR3 bases are TGTGCCAGCAGTGAAGCGGGGGTGGGTGGCTACACCTTC. The encoded protein is CASSEAGVGGYTF.

The chain recombines TRBV4-2 with TRBJ2-2; 9 bases are shared with TRBD1. The J segment lost 6 bases and the V segment lost 4 bases, leaving 9 bases of the junction unmatched. The CDR3 extends over 16 amino acids. Germline V gene lookup returns CDR1 LGHNA and CDR2 YNFKEQ. The CDR3 region is CASSRPGQGTAGELFF. CDR3 coding DNA: TGTGCCAGCAGCCGGCCGGGACAGGGTACTGCCGGGGAGCTGTTTTTT.

This clone was counted a few times. V is TRBV25-1 and J is TRBJ2-1, with 7 bases aligning to TRBD1. With V trimmed by 4 bases and J by 6 bases, 6 bases remained unmatched. This CDR3 comprises 14 residues. Looked up from germline, CDR1 is MGHDK and CDR2 is SYGVNS. Written as DNA, the CDR3 is TGTGCCAGCAGTGCAACCAACAGGGGCAATGAGCAGTTCTTC. It specifies CASSATNRGNEQFF.

This clone was found once. The rearrangement joins TRBV30 to TRBJ1-2, with 7 bases lining up with TRBD1. V lost 0 bases to trimming and J lost 5 bases; unmatched junction nucleotides: 3. CDR1 is GTSNPN and CDR2 is SVGIG in the germline V gene (reference sequence). This CDR3 region has 13 residues. In nucleotides, the CDR3 is TGTGCCTGGAGTGTTGGGGACAGATATGGCTACACCTTC. It translates to CAWSVGDRYGYTF.

The CDR3 DNA reads as TGTGCCAGCAGCTTGCAGGGGAACTATGGCTACACCTTC. Amino acid sequence: CASSLQGNYGYTF. The chain couples TRBV5-6 to TRBJ1-2; D might be TRBD1 (6 bases). This CDR3 has 13 amino acids. V lost 1 base to trimming and J lost 2 bases, with 6 bases between them. Germline assignment: CDR1 SGHDT and CDR2 YYEEEE.

The gene calls are TRBV6-1 and TRBJ1-1, with D uncertain. There are 11 residues in the CDR3. Germline values: CDR1 MNHNS, CDR2 SASEGT. V lost 11 bases, J lost 8 bases, and 15 bases lay in between. The CDR3 reads CAVVRAREAFF. CDR3 DNA sequence: TGTGCCGTAGTGAGGGCCCGCGAAGCTTTCTTT.

The chain carries TRBV6-1 and TRBJ1-5, with 9 bases that match TRBD1. The germline CDR1 and CDR2 sequences are MNHNS and SASEGT. This CDR3 is 13 amino acids long. The CDR3 is CASRDRVGQPQHF. Written as DNA, the CDR3 is TGTGCGAGCCGGGACAGGGTTGGTCAGCCCCAGCATTTT.

V and J are TRBV6-5 and TRBJ2-5; 8 bases agree with TRBD2. The CDR3 runs to 15 residues. The germline CDR1 and CDR2 sequences are MNHEY and SVGAGI. After removal of 8 bases from V and 4 bases from J, the junction contained 12 bases not matched to a gene. CDR3 region: CASGPAGTRRETQYF. The CDR3 coding sequence is TGTGCCAGCGGCCCGGCCGGGACTAGGCGAGAGACCCAGTACTTC.

This CDR3 is CASSYDSLGEQYF. For the CDR3, the DNA is TGTGCCAGCAGTTACGACTCCCTCGGGGAGCAGTACTTC. The rearrangement uses TRBV6-6 and TRBJ2-7; the D is unclear. V dropped 2 bases and J dropped 7 bases, with 12 bases sitting between them. The CDR3 is 13 amino acids. Germline V gives CDR1 MNHNY, CDR2 SVGAGI (reference sequence).

The chain has TRBV4-1 and TRBJ2-7; 9 bases align to TRBD1. In germline, CDR1 is MGHRA, CDR2 YSYEKL. Unmatched junction bases numbered 16, after V lost 4 bases and J lost 6 bases. This CDR3 is 17 amino acids long. The CDR3 reads CASSPRSFRTGDREQYF. DNA for the CDR3: TGCGCCAGCAGCCCCCGGTCGTTTAGGACAGGGGATCGCGAGCAGTACTTC.

The chain carries TRBV7-9 and TRBJ1-3, with TRBD1 matching 10 bases. Germline assignment: CDR1 SEHNR and CDR2 FQNEAQ (reference sequence). The CDR3 runs 13 residues. After removal of 3 bases from V and 8 bases from J, the junction contained 1 base not matched to a gene. CDR3 in amino acids: CASSLDRGDTIYF. The CDR3 DNA reads TGTGCCAGCAGCTTGGACAGGGGGGACACCATATATTTT.

V and J are TRBV7-9 and TRBJ2-2; 9 bases agree with TRBD2. The CDR3 is 15 residues long. J gave up 2 bases and V 4 bases, and 2 bases lay outside the gene matches. Per germline, CDR1 SEHNR and CDR2 FQNEAQ (reference sequence). In DNA form, the CDR3 reads TGTGCCAGCAGCTCGGGACTAGCTAACACCGGGGAGCTGTTTTTT. Amino acid sequence: CASSSGLANTGELFF.

The chain combines TRBV5-6 with TRBJ2-7; 8 bases agree with TRBD1. Unmatched junction bases numbered 9, after V lost 4 bases and J lost 3 bases. Germline V gives CDR1 SGHDT, CDR2 YYEEEE. CDR3 length: 15 amino acids. The CDR3 bases are TGTGCCAGCAGCGGCGGACAGGGTCGTGTCTACGAGCAGTACTTC. This translates into CASSGGQGRVYEQYF.

V and J are TRBV6-5 and TRBJ1-2; 9 bases fit TRBD1. CDR3 length: 14 residues. V was clipped by 5 bases and J by 8 bases; unmatched bases: 9. The germline CDR1 and CDR2 sequences are MNHEY and SVGAGI. CDR3 nucleotide sequence: TGTGCCAGCAGTCGGGGACAGGGCTTTAGGGGCTACACCTTC. Its translation: CASSRGQGFRGYTF.

J is TRBJ1-6 and V is TRBV6-6; 7 nucleotides agree with TRBD1. V lost 5 bases to trimming and J lost 6 bases; unmatched junction nucleotides: 4. The germline gives CDR1 MNHNY, CDR2 SVGAGI (reference sequence). The CDR3 totals 14 residues. CDR3 bases: TGTGCCAGCAGTGTCGACAGGGCTAATTCACCCCTCCACTTT. Its protein is CASSVDRANSPLHF.

The chain couples TRBV6-5 to TRBJ1-1; 7 positions match TRBD1. The CDR3 consists of 15 residues. The germline CDR1 and CDR2 sequences are MNHEY and SVGAGI. The trim removed 7 bases at V and 5 bases at J, leaving 13 bases unmatched. CDR3 residues: CASNDRASTRTEAFF. The CDR3 DNA reads TGTGCCAGCAATGACAGGGCCTCCACCCGGACTGAAGCTTTCTTT.

This clone was counted between two and nine times. This chain connects TRBV7-9 to TRBJ1-5, with 9 bases matching TRBD1. CDR1 and CDR2 (germline): SEHNR, FQNEAQ (reference sequence). V dropped 4 bases and J dropped 0; count of bases not matched to a gene: 7. The CDR3 totals 17 residues. This CDR3 is CASSSTGGLNSNQPQHF. The CDR3 nucleotides read TGTGCCAGCAGCTCTACAGGGGGCCTTAATAGCAATCAGCCCCAGCATTTT.

The chain is built from TRBV7-9 and TRBJ1-1; weak D call: TRBD1 (6 bases). This CDR3 has 16 residues. V lost 1 base and J lost 2, with 14 bases in between. CDR1 and CDR2 (germline): SEHNR, FQNEAQ (reference sequence). This chain's CDR3 is CASSLVGGPGNTEAFF. For the CDR3, the DNA is TGTGCCAGCAGCTTAGTCGGGGGGCCCGGAAACACTGAAGCTTTCTTT.

The V and J genes are TRBV5-6 and TRBJ2-7; D may be TRBD2 (7 bases). Germline CDR1 reads SGHDT; CDR2 reads YYEEEE. V was cut by 0 bases and J by 3 bases, with 10 bases left in between. The CDR3 sequence is 14 residues long. The CDR3 here is CASSLAGGDYEQYF. The CDR3 bases are TGTGCCAGCAGCTTGGCGGGGGGCGACTACGAGCAGTACTTC.

The rearrangement uses TRBV6-6 and TRBJ1-2, with 7 bases lining up with TRBD1. CDR3 size: 15 residues. Trimming cost V 4 bases and J 2 bases; bases outside gene matches: 7. Germline loops: CDR1 MNHNY, CDR2 SVGAGI (reference sequence). The CDR3 nucleotides read TGTGCCAGCAGTTCCCCGACAGGGCCCAACTATGGCTACACCTTC. Translation gives CASSSPTGPNYGYTF.

This clone was observed a handful of times. The chain carries TRBV5-4 and TRBJ2-3; TRBD1 matches 10 bases. CDR3 length: 15 residues. The V segment lost 4 bases and the J segment 4 bases; nucleotides outside the gene matches: 6. CDR1 SGHNT and CDR2 YYREEE come from the germline V gene (reference sequence). CDR3 nucleotides: TGTGCCAGCAGCGCAAGACAGGGGGCGGCAGATACGCAGTATTTT. Protein: CASSARQGAADTQYF.

This clone has only a few counts. This chain joins TRBV9 and TRBJ1-1; D not certain. With 4 bases removed from V and 7 bases from J, the gap between germline ends came to 8 bases. This CDR3 is built from 11 residues. Germline CDR1 SGDLS, CDR2 YYNGEE. The CDR3 protein is CASSRGGEAFF. For the CDR3, the DNA is TGTGCCAGCAGCCGCGGCGGTGAAGCTTTCTTT.

The chain links TRBV6-6 to TRBJ1-2, with TRBD1 as a possible D gene (6 bases). V was clipped by 4 bases and J by 6 bases, with 12 bases between them. In germline, CDR1 is MNHNY, CDR2 SVGAGI (reference sequence). The CDR3 consists of 13 residues. CDR3 nucleotides: TGTGCCAGCAGTTTACAGGGAGTAGATGGCTACACCTTC. Translating it yields CASSLQGVDGYTF.

In this sample, this clone turned up once. This chain uses TRBV6-5 with TRBJ1-2, with a possible D match to TRBD1 (5 bases). This CDR3 has 16 residues. Germline CDR1 reads MNHEY; CDR2 reads SVGAGI. V dropped 0 bases and J dropped 6 bases, with 17 bases sitting between them. CDR3 bases: TGTGCCAGCAGTTACTCGAGTTCAGGAAAAGGGGATGGCTACACCTTC. Its translation: CASSYSSSGKGDGYTF.

V and J are TRBV7-8 and TRBJ1-1, with a weak D call TRBD1 (5 bases). The germline V and J ends were trimmed by 4 bases and 8 bases, with 17 bases remaining between them. The CDR3 is made up of 14 amino acids. The germline V gene encodes CDR1 SGHVS and CDR2 FQNEAQ. The DNA for the CDR3 is TGTGCCAGCAGCTCCTTGACAGACGAACGGGAAGCTTTCTTT. It is translated as CASSSLTDEREAFF.

The chain uses TRBV5-4 and TRBJ2-1; 7 bases line up with TRBD1. This CDR3 has 15 amino acids. Unmatched junction bases numbered 3, after V lost 3 bases and J lost 0 bases. Germline CDR1 reads SGHNT; CDR2 reads YYREEE (reference sequence). The CDR3 DNA reads as TGTGCCAGCAGCTCAGGACAGGCCTCCTACAATGAGCAGTTCTTC. Translating it yields CASSSGQASYNEQFF.

The chain recombines TRBV19 with TRBJ1-5, with unresolved D. The V end lost 6 bases, the J end lost 7 bases, and 22 bases lay between the germline ends. The CDR3 length is 16 residues. Germline CDR1 and CDR2: LNHDA and SQIVND (reference sequence). CDR3 sequence: CASRNHEGPTGQPQHF. The CDR3 region has the DNA TGTGCCAGTAGGAATCACGAGGGCCCAACGGGGCAGCCCCAGCATTTT.